This TCR beta chain was recovered during a study of immune heterogeneity within non-small cell lung tumors. Study-wide context: Tumor histology was classified as squamous cell carcinoma in a handful of cases, non-squamous carcinoma in fewer than 12 and not otherwise specified in 1.

For each sample, template was approximately 640 ng of bulk tumor genomic DNA. The authors collected several far-apart biopsies from each primary tumor during surgery. Curative surgery was performed on patients who had untreated, newly diagnosed non-small cell lung cancer. Points from the study as a whole: Identical dominant CDR3 beta clonotypes showed recurrence across tumor sites within a patient, and site-unique high-frequency clones were also present. Individual patients largely had distinct high-frequency T-cell receptor beta clonotypes from one another.

There are 16 residues in the CDR3. The germline CDR1 and CDR2 sequences are SGHRS and YFSETQ. V was cut by 3 bases and J by 10 bases, with 25 bases left in between. Ten or more counts support this clonotype. Its antigen remains unidentified. It was with 32 V and 13 J primers that multiplex PCR amplified TCR beta CDR3. Each CDR3 protein gets one entry after TCRdb re-called the multiplex PCR reads with MiXCR. This sample yields over 30,000 distinct CDR3 sequences, of which 28% are seen a single time; under 5% belongs to the top ten. V gene TRBV5-1 combines with J gene TRBJ1-2; D is undetermined. The TCR sequence derives from a man aged 40-50 years with non-small cell lung cancer. Sequences were obtained from lung tumor tissue. The CDR3 protein is CASSSNPRPGSSVYTF. CDR3 DNA sequence: TGCGCCAGCAGCTCCAACCCAAGACCCGGGTCCTCCGTCTACACCTTC.